This T cell receptor beta chain was captured by sequencing in a study of cytomegalovirus exposure and HLA in healthy donors. About the research overall: HLA-typed donors were the source of roughly 85 million unique TCRs held in an early data release.

Vbeta (60) and Jbeta (13) primers were used in the PCR. Generated by immunoSEQ multiplex PCR, the TCRdb table keeps only in-frame clones and is missing some. The sample has around 100,000 clones; 70% are singletons. Germline values: CDR1 SGHNT, CDR2 YYREEE (reference sequence). V lost 3 bases and J lost 6; bases outside the gene matches: 4. The CDR3 has 14 residues. The sequenced sample was PBMCs. This rearrangement joins TRBV5-4 to TRBJ2-1, with 9 bases identical to TRBD2. This TCR came from a man between 25 and 39 years old in good health and CMV-seropositive. CDR3 in DNA: TGTGCCAGCAGCTCTAGCGGGGAGGCCAATGAGCAGTTCTTC. Its protein product is CASSSSGEANEQFF.